This T cell receptor beta chain was found in a study of blood T cells in healthy people across ages. A second roughly 6 to 11 cycle PCR used barcoded and J-beta primers. MiXCR, run by TCRdb on the 5' RACE reads, gives a single entry per CDR3 protein. The sample yields 1.8 million or so distinct CDR3 sequences, 35% to 50% seen once. Germline V gene data show CDR1 as SGHRS and CDR2 as YFSETQ. This CDR3 comprises 15 residues. V lost 4 bases and J lost 4; bases outside the gene matches: 9. This clonotype was picked up a small number of times. V usage is TRBV5-1 and J usage is TRBJ2-7, with 9 bases lining up with TRBD1. The receptor was isolated from a human donor in good health. The sequencing input was blood. CDR3 in DNA: TGCGCCAGCAGCAGAACGACAGGGGGTTTGTACGAGCAGTACTTC. It translates to CASSRTTGGLYEQYF.